One T cell receptor (beta chain) is described in this entry. Its antigen is unidentified. The data stem from a study of cytomegalovirus exposure and HLA in healthy donors. The PCR used 60 Vbeta and 13 Jbeta primers. Profiling relied on immunoSEQ multiplex PCR, and the TCRdb table lists in-frame clones only, not all of them. The table lists fewer than 200,000 clones, about 85% of them singletons, with 2.5% to 3% in the top ten. General study points: According to a later analysis, most TCR beta chains associated with CMV appeared HLA-restricted.

Germline-derived CDR1 and CDR2 are SGHTA and FQGTGA. V shed 1 base and J 10 bases; nucleotides not matched to a gene: 7. The CDR3 totals 15 residues. The clonotype originates from a man aged 25 to 40 in good health and CMV-seropositive. The source material was PBMCs. V is TRBV7-3 and J is TRBJ2-3; 11 bases map to TRBD1. The CDR3 loop reads CASSLMGQGEVAQYF. The CDR3, as DNA: TGTGCCAGCAGCTTAATGGGACAGGGGGAAGTTGCGCAGTATTTT.